This TCR beta chain was captured in a study of blood T cell repertoires in COVID-19 (TCRdb year 2020). For context, the study as a whole: The collaborator samples originated in the United States, Italy and Spain and spanned the acute and convalescent phases of COVID-19. The prospective study material was composed of cDNA or gDNA derived from T cells, B-cell-depleted T cells, or PBMCs. Deeply sampled blood TCRbeta repertoires from subjects exposed to, actively infected with, or recovered from COVID-19 were included in the dataset. A freely available public database, intended as a resource for researchers studying the immune response to SARS-CoV-2, is where the repertoires were released. Samples were obtained from the ongoing ImmuneRACE study (first 160 participants) and from 950 to 1,500 subjects provided by 6 global collaborators. Nearly every sample came with metadata listing a de-identified subject ID, COVID-19 status, age in years and sex. Where available, HLA class I and class II types were obtained from metadata supplied by the sample provider rather than from assay-based typing.

Broader findings and caveats from the paper: How much clinical and demographic metadata was included differed by source and by participant, and the metadata was provided uncurated.

As for this clone: Its binding antigen is unknown. Per-nucleotide qualities are absent, and no much larger clonotype sits a single base away.

The immunoSEQ Assay, a bias-controlled multiplex PCR, was used to amplify TCRbeta CDR3 regions from genomic DNA. The original methods were these. Within the assay, amplification of reference gene primers was used to estimate how many nucleated cells each sample contained. To quantify the absolute abundance of each unique TCRbeta CDR3 rearrangement, sequence reads were collapsed and filtered. For each sample, productive Simpson clonality was calculated as the square root of Simpson's diversity index over productive rearrangements. TCRdb took over this immuneACCESS table, retaining in-frame rearrangements with V and J assigned. Such tables are incomplete; in checked studies, under half of the missing clones stem from an unresolved V gene, and the remainder is unexplained. From that table come the V and J calls and clone size; the DNA was used to work out D and trimming. In all, the sample holds roughly 74,000 clones, and around 90% of those were seen once. Of the sample, less than 2% falls within the top ten clones.

The collaborating institutions used their own protocols to collect whole blood in K2EDTA tubes. Collaborator samples were shipped for TCRbeta analysis as frozen whole blood, isolated PBMCs, or DNA extracted from either sample type. Taken from the germline V gene, the CDR1 and CDR2 loops are ENHRY and SYGVKD. Its CDR3 holds 15 amino acids, cysteine through phenylalanine. This entry keeps only the CDR3 DNA: 45 bases, framed from base 1. V and J are trimmed by 3 bases and 1 base, and the gene matches miss 6 bases of the junction. This sequence originates from a woman aged 80 or over with active or convalescent COVID-19. The sequence is built from TRBV10-3 and TRBJ2-7; 7 bases in the middle match TRBD1. The sequenced sample was peripheral blood. In nucleotides, the sequence is TGTGCCATCAGTGATTCAGGGGGTAAATCCTACGAGCAGTACTTC. Translated, it reads CAISDSGGKSYEQYF.